This T cell receptor (beta chain) was recorded in a study of shared clonotypes between healthy human individuals. The genomic DNA of each subset was split evenly across several immunoSEQ plates. Assay used: immunoSEQ multiplex PCR; TCRdb lists only in-frame clones, some missing. The data contain 1.6 million or so clones, approximately 98.5% of them singletons. Sequenced input: naive CD4+ T cells sorted from blood. Described subset: CD45RA+ positively selected. The TCR originated in a man aged 25-45 years in good health.

DNA for the CDR3: TGCGCCAGCAGCTTGGGACCTGGGGAAGGTCAGCCCCAGCATTTT. Protein sequence: CASSLGPGEGQPQHF. The chain couples TRBV5-1 to TRBJ1-5; D gene unclear. The CDR3 extends over 15 amino acids. V was clipped by 0 bases and J by 6 bases, with 13 bases between them. Germline CDR1 SGHRS, CDR2 YFSETQ.